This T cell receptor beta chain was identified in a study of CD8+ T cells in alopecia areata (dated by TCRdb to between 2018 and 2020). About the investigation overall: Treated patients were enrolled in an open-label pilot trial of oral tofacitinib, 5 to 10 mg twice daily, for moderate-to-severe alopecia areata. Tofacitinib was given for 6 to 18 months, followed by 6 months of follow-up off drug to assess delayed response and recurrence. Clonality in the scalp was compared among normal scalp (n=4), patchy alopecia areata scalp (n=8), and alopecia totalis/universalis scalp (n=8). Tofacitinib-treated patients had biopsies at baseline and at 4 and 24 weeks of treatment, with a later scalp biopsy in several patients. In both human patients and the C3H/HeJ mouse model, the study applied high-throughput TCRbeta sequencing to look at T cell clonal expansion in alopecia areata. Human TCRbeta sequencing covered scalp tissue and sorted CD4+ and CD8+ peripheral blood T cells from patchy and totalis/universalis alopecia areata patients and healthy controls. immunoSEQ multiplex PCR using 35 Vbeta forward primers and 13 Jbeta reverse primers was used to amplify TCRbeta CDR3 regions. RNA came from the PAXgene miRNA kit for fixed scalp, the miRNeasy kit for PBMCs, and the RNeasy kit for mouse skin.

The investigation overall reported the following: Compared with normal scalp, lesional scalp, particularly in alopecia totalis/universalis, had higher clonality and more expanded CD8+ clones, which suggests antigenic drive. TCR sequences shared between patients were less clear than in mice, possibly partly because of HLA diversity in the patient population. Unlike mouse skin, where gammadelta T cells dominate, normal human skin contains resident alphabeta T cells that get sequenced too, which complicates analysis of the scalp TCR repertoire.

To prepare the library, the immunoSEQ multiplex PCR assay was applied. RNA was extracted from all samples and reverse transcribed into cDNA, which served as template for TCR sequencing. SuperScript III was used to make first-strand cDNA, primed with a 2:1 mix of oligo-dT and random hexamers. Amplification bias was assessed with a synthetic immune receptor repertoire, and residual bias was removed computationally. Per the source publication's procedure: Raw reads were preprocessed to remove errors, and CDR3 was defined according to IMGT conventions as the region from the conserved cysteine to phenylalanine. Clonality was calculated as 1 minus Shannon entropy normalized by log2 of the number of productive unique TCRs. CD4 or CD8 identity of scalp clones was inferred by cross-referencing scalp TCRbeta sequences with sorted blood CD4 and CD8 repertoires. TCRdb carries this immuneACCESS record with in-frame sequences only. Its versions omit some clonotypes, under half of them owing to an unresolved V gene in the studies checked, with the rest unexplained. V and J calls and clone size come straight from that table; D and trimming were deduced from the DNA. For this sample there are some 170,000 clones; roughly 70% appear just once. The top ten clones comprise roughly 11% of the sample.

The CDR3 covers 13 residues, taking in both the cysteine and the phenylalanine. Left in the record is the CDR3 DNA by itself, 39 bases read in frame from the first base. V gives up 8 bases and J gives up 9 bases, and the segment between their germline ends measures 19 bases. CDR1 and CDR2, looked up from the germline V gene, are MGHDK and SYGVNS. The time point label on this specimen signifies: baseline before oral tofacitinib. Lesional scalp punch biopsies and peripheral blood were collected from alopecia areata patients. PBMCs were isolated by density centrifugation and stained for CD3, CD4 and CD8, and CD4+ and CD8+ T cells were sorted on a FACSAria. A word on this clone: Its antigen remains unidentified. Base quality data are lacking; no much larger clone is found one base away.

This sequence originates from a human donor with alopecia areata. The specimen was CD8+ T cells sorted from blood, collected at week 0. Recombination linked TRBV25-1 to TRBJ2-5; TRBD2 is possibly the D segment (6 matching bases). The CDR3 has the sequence CASASDGERAQYF. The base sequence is TGTGCCAGCGCTTCGGACGGCGAGCGGGCCCAGTACTTC.